One and the same sample provided the 32 T cell receptor beta chains below, sequenced in a study of T cells in Graves' hyperthyroidism and ophthalmopathy. Researchers took RNA transcripts and amplified the TCR beta CDR3 regions from them. The study used the HTBI primer set for a first-round RT-PCR of the TCR CDR3. Using its own MiXCR run on the multiplex PCR reads, TCRdb lists one record per CDR3 protein. This sample has around 350,000 distinct CDR3 sequences, with roughly 19% found just once. Sequencing was carried out using blood. These receptors all stem from a woman aged 18-29 years with Graves' hyperthyroidism.

This clonotype has a count of ten or more. The chain's CDR3 is CASNPTGQGRETQYF. The CDR3 coding sequence is TGTGCCAGCAACCCGACTGGACAGGGCCGGGAGACCCAGTACTTC. This chain links TRBV7-9 with TRBJ2-5, with 8 bases fitting TRBD1. The germline V gene encodes CDR1 SEHNR and CDR2 FQNEAQ (reference sequence). The J segment lost 5 bases and the V segment lost 7 bases, leaving 12 bases of the junction unmatched. The CDR3 loop spans 15 amino acids.

The table lists this clonotype with many counts. This chain links TRBV29-1 with TRBJ1-5, with D possibly TRBD1 on 6 matching bases. Per the germline V gene, CDR1 is SQVTM and CDR2 is ANQGSEA. The CDR3 covers 13 residues. V dropped 4 bases and J dropped 4 bases, with 11 bases sitting between them. The CDR3: CSVGQAQNQPQHF. DNA for the CDR3: TGCAGCGTTGGACAGGCTCAAAATCAGCCCCAGCATTTT.

This clonotype appeared many times. The V gene is TRBV2, the J gene TRBJ2-7; either TRBD1 or TRBD2 may fit D (6 bases each). This CDR3 comprises 14 residues. Trimming took off 2 bases at V and 6 bases at J, with 14 bases between the two ends. Germline-derived CDR1 and CDR2 are SNHLY and FYNNEI. The CDR3 region is CASSERGDSGEQYF. CDR3 DNA: TGTGCCAGCAGTGAAAGGGGGGATTCGGGCGAGCAGTACTTC.

Ten or more counts support this clonotype. The V call is TRBV28, the J call TRBJ2-7; perhaps D is TRBD1 or TRBD2 (5 bases each). Looked up from germline, CDR1 is MDHEN and CDR2 is SYDVKM. The V end was cut by 4 bases, the J end by 11 bases, with 12 bases between. CDR3 length: 11 residues. This CDR3 is CASSSGPPEYF. In DNA form, the CDR3 reads TGTGCCAGCAGTTCGGGACCCCCGGAGTACTTC.

A word on this clonotype: As the CDR3 is not closed by the conserved phenylalanine or tryptophan, this likely results from a read error. The chain has TRBV5-1 and TRBJ2-5; 9 nucleotides agree with TRBD2. With V trimmed by 6 bases and J by 5 bases, 8 bases remained unmatched. From germline, CDR1 is SGHRS and CDR2 YFSETQ. The CDR3 extends over 14 amino acids. The CDR3: CASNRQAGGETQYL. The CDR3, as DNA: TGCGCCAGCAACCGACAGGCGGGAGGGGAGACCCAGTACCTC.

This clonotype was seen repeatedly, ten times or more. The chain employs TRBV2 and TRBJ1-2; D gene unclear. Trimming removed 6 bases at V and 2 bases at J, with 16 bases between. The length of the CDR3 is 15 residues. Germline CDR1 and CDR2: SNHLY and FYNNEI. The CDR3 region has the DNA TGTGCCAGCAGCGTCTTGCGGGAGGACAACTATGGCTACACCTTC. This gives the protein CASSVLREDNYGYTF.

V gene TRBV20-1 combines with J gene TRBJ2-1; 12 nucleotides align to TRBD2. CDR1 and CDR2 (germline): DFQATT, SNEGSKA (reference sequence). This CDR3 comprises 20 residues. The junction had 12 bases not matched to a gene; V was cut back by 0 bases and J by 0 bases. DNA of the CDR3: TGCAGTGCTAGAGATAGGTTGGCGACTAGCGGGGGTTTCTCCTACAATGAGCAGTTCTTC. This gives the protein CSARDRLATSGGFSYNEQFF.

This clonotype was detected many times. The chain joins TRBV12-3 or TRBV12-4 to TRBJ1-3; D uncertain. CDR3 length: 13 residues. The ends were cut back, 11 bases at V and 0 bases at J, with 11 bases in the middle. This chain's CDR3 is CAFDGPSGNTIYF. CDR3 nucleotide sequence: TGTGCCTTTGACGGTCCCTCTGGAAACACCATATATTTT.

This clonotype was recorded at least ten times. This chain connects TRBV15 to TRBJ1-2; D not certain. This CDR3 spans 13 amino acids. Germline CDR1 is LNHNV and CDR2 is YYDKDF (reference sequence). The V end was cut by 1 base, the J end by 5 bases, with 8 bases between. The CDR3 DNA reads as TGTGCCACCAGCAGAGTAAGAGGGTATGGCTACACCTTC. Its translation is CATSRVRGYGYTF. Using reference TRBV15 and TRBJ1-2 for the parts outside the CDR3, the full variable domain is DAMVIQNPRYQVTQFGKPVTLSCSQTLNHNVMYWYQQKSSQAPKLLFHYYDKDFNNEADTPDNFQSRRPNTSFCFLDIRSPGLGDTAMYLCATSRVRGYGYTFGSGTRLTVV.

This clonotype was seen many times. The chain recombines TRBV9 with TRBJ1-2, with 8 bases identical to TRBD1. The CDR3 extends over 14 amino acids. V lost 3 bases, J lost 2 bases, and 3 bases stayed unmatched. CDR1 and CDR2 from the germline V gene are SGDLS and YYNGEE. Written as DNA, the CDR3 is TGTGCCAGCAGCGCCGGGACAGGAAACTATGGCTACACCTTC. As protein: CASSAGTGNYGYTF.

The V call is TRBV24-1, the J call TRBJ2-2, with D unresolved. Germline V CDR1 and CDR2: KGHDR, SFDVKD. The CDR3 has 12 residues. V was clipped by 4 bases and J by 7 bases, with 6 bases between them. This chain's CDR3 is CATSERLGELFF. DNA of the CDR3: TGTGCCACCAGTGAACGGCTCGGGGAGCTGTTTTTT.

This clonotype was found many times. V gene TRBV12-3 or TRBV12-4 combines with J gene TRBJ2-5, with 15 bases lining up with TRBD2. The CDR3 loop spans 18 amino acids. Losses at the gene ends were 5 bases for V and 1 base for J; bases not matched to a gene: 8. CDR3 sequence reads: CASSPGTSGGPLQETQYF. The CDR3 DNA reads as TGTGCCAGCAGTCCCGGGACTAGCGGGGGGCCTCTCCAAGAGACCCAGTACTTC.

Ten or more counts support this clonotype. The chain joins TRBV7-8 to TRBJ1-1; D is perhaps TRBD1 (5 bases). The V gene lost 0 bases and the J gene lost 1 base, with 12 bases spanning the gap. Germline lookup yields CDR1 SGHVS and CDR2 FQNEAQ. The CDR3 is made up of 16 amino acids. CDR3 protein: CASSLAAGFKNTEAFF. CDR3 nucleotides: TGTGCCAGCAGCTTAGCGGCAGGGTTCAAGAACACTGAAGCTTTCTTT.

This clonotype was found many times. The V and J genes are TRBV12-3 or TRBV12-4 and TRBJ2-7, with unresolved D. V was shortened by 1 base and J by 6 bases, with 7 bases between the two germline ends. The CDR3 is 12 amino acids. CDR3 coding DNA: TGTGCCAGCAGTTTAGAGGGCGGCGAGCAGTACTTC. It codes for CASSLEGGEQYF.

This clonotype was observed at least ten times. The chain has TRBV27 and TRBJ1-5; D might be TRBD1 (6 bases). Germline lookup yields CDR1 MNHEY and CDR2 SMNVEV (reference sequence). The CDR3 contains 15 residues. The V gene lost 5 bases and the J gene lost 0 bases, with 11 bases spanning the gap. CDR3 sequence: CASSGTPNSNQPQHF. Written as DNA, the CDR3 is TGTGCCAGCAGTGGGACACCCAATAGCAATCAGCCCCAGCATTTT.

This clonotype appeared many times. J is TRBJ2-7 and V is TRBV12-3 or TRBV12-4; D is possibly TRBD1 or TRBD2 (5 bases each). The germline V and J ends were trimmed by 7 bases and 0 bases, with 25 bases remaining between them. CDR3 length equals 18 residues. CDR3 DNA: TGTGCCAGCACCTTAGCGACCACCGGGACGCTTAGCTCCTACGAGCAGTACTTC. Amino acid sequence: CASTLATTGTLSSYEQYF.

This clonotype showed up just a few times. The chain links TRBV11-3 to TRBJ2-2; a possible D gene is TRBD2 (6 bases). CDR1 and CDR2 (germline): SGHNT, YENEEA. Trimming stripped 1 base from V and 6 bases from J, with 6 bases between. CDR3 length: 13 residues. The DNA for the CDR3 is TGTGCCAGCAGCTTAGTAGCGGCCGGGGAGCTGTTTTTT. This encodes CASSLVAAGELFF.

This clonotype was observed a few times. J is TRBJ1-6 and V is TRBV12-3 or TRBV12-4; possible D gene TRBD1, 5 bases. Trimming removed 3 bases at V and 9 bases at J, with 15 bases between. The CDR3 is 15 amino acids. The CDR3 sequence is CASSFIRTPRSPLHF. The CDR3 nucleotides are TGTGCCAGCAGTTTTATTCGGACACCCCGTTCACCCCTCCACTTT.

For this clonotype: A clone one base away is much larger, so this may be a read error. This chain connects TRBV12-3 or TRBV12-4 to TRBJ2-3; TRBD2 matches at 15 bases. Trimming cost V 6 bases and J 8 bases; bases outside gene matches: 12. CDR3 length equals 17 residues. Here the CDR3 reads CASSYGTSGGLGVTQYF. CDR3 nucleotide sequence: TGTGCCAGCAGCTACGGGACTAGCGGGGGGCTGGGGGTTACGCAGTATTTT.

With respect to this clonotype: Given a much more abundant clone one base away, this may be a read error. The chain couples TRBV7-3 to TRBJ2-2; D is uncertain. The length of the CDR3 is 13 residues. Germline V gives CDR1 SGHTA, CDR2 FQGTGA. This chain's CDR3 is CPSSLSASGELFF. CDR3 DNA: TGTCCCAGCAGCTTATCGGCGTCCGGGGAGCTGTTTTTT.

Only a few counts were recorded for this clonotype. The chain uses TRBV6-5 and TRBJ1-2, with TRBD1 matching 7 bases. CDR3 length: 14 residues. Germline CDR1 and CDR2: MNHEY and SVGAGI. The J segment lost 4 bases and the V segment lost 1 base, leaving 3 bases of the junction unmatched. The chain's CDR3 is CASSYLRDSYGYTF. CDR3 coding DNA: TGTGCCAGCAGTTACTTGAGGGACAGCTATGGCTACACCTTC.

Notes on this clonotype: It may be a read error: a sequence one base away is much more abundant. In nucleotides, the CDR3 is TGTGCCTGGTCCGCGGACAAAAACATTAAGTACTTC. It yields the protein CAWSADKNIKYF. The J gene is TRBJ2-4, the V gene TRBV30; D may be TRBD1 (5 bases). CDR3 length: 12 residues. The germline CDR1 and CDR2 sequences are GTSNPN and SVGIG (reference sequence).

This chain uses TRBV24-1 with TRBJ1-2; D call uncertain. Deletions cut 3 bases from V and 5 bases from J, with 9 bases between. Per the germline V gene, CDR1 is KGHDR and CDR2 is SFDVKD. The CDR3 loop spans 13 amino acids. CDR3 nucleotides: TGTGCCACCAGTGATAGGACTGAGTATGGCTACACCTTC. It specifies CATSDRTEYGYTF.

This clonotype appeared many times. The chain couples TRBV20-1 to TRBJ1-1, with D perhaps matching TRBD1 (5 bases). CDR1 DFQATT and CDR2 SNEGSKA come from the germline V gene (reference sequence). CDR3 length: 11 amino acids. Trimming removed 0 bases at V and 10 bases at J, with 9 bases between. The chain's CDR3 is CSARDNGGAFF. CDR3 bases: TGCAGTGCTAGAGATAACGGGGGAGCTTTCTTT.

This clonotype has a count of ten or more. The chain combines TRBV20-1 with TRBJ1-5, with D possibly TRBD1 on 5 matching bases. Germline V CDR1 and CDR2: DFQATT, SNEGSKA (reference sequence). Trimming cost V 1 base and J 2 bases, with 9 bases left between them. This CDR3 has 14 residues. Here the CDR3 reads CSARAGQRNQPQHF. CDR3 nucleotides: TGCAGTGCTAGAGCTGGACAACGCAATCAGCCCCAGCATTTT.

This clonotype was counted at least ten times. Being one base from a much bigger clone, this may be a read error. The V gene is TRBV6-5, the J gene TRBJ1-2, with D possibly being TRBD1 (6 bases). The V gene's germline CDR1 is MNHEY and CDR2 SVGAGI. This CDR3 is 13 amino acids long. V was trimmed by 3 bases and J by 6 bases, leaving 11 bases between them. In DNA form, the CDR3 reads TGTGCCAGCAGTTATGGACAGAACCATGGCTACACCTTC. This translates into CASSYGQNHGYTF.

The table lists this clonotype with a few counts. The chain is built from TRBV9 and TRBJ2-7; D assignment may be TRBD1 or TRBD2 (6 bases each). Germline V gene data show CDR1 as SGDLS and CDR2 as YYNGEE. The CDR3 sequence is 12 residues long. The germline V and J ends were trimmed by 3 bases and 6 bases, with 10 bases remaining between them. The CDR3 DNA reads as TGTGCCAGCAGCGGGGGGGCAGCCGAGCAGTACTTC. It translates to CASSGGAAEQYF.

The gene calls are TRBV7-8 and TRBJ1-1; 9 bases agree with TRBD1. CDR1 and CDR2 from the germline V gene are SGHVS and FQNEAQ. The CDR3 is 18 residues long. V lost 4 bases to trimming and J lost 1 base; unmatched junction nucleotides: 13. The CDR3 nucleotides are TGTGCCAGCAGCTCTAGGGTATGGGGACAGGGACGGAACACTGAAGCTTTCTTT. As protein: CASSSRVWGQGRNTEAFF.

This clonotype was recorded at least ten times. The J gene is TRBJ1-4, the V gene TRBV28; 8 bases agree with TRBD1. Germline assignment: CDR1 MDHEN and CDR2 SYDVKM. The J segment lost 7 bases and the V segment lost 6 bases, leaving 10 bases of the junction unmatched. The length of the CDR3 is 15 residues. The CDR3 protein is CASSLGQGGGEKLFF. The CDR3 DNA sequence: TGTGCCAGCAGCCTAGGACAGGGTGGGGGTGAAAAACTGTTTTTT.

This clonotype was observed a handful of times. The chain combines TRBV5-1 with TRBJ2-1, with 9 positions matching TRBD1. The length of the CDR3 is 15 residues. Losses at the gene ends were 4 bases for V and 4 bases for J; bases not matched to a gene: 6. Germline CDR1 and CDR2: SGHRS and YFSETQ. CDR3 amino acids: CASSKTGGVYNEQFF. Here the CDR3 DNA reads TGCGCCAGCAGCAAGACAGGGGGTGTATACAATGAGCAGTTCTTC.

This clonotype has at least ten counts. V is TRBV9 and J is TRBJ1-2, with TRBD1 as a possible D gene (6 bases). Between the trimmed V and J ends, which lost 6 bases and 8 bases, there was a span of 20 bases. The germline CDR1 and CDR2 sequences are SGDLS and YYNGEE. There are 14 residues in the CDR3. The CDR3 nucleotides read TGTGCCAGCACCGGCGACACAGGGTCTGGGGGCTACACCTTC. Translating gives CASTGDTGSGGYTF.

This sequence joins TRBV19 and TRBJ1-1; 9 bases match TRBD1. V gave up 8 bases and J gave up 5 bases; unmatched junction bases: 6. The germline V gene encodes CDR1 LNHDA and CDR2 SQIVND (reference sequence). The CDR3 contains 13 residues. The CDR3 reads CASHTGGATEAFF. The CDR3 DNA reads as TGTGCCAGTCATACAGGGGGCGCGACTGAAGCTTTCTTT.